The 25 T cell receptor beta chains below come from one sample, sequenced in a study of blood T cell repertoires in COVID-19. Sequenced by immunoSEQ multiplex PCR; TCRdb stores in-frame clones only, minus some. The sample records 350,000 to 450,000 clones, around 87% being singletons. Sequencing was carried out using peripheral blood. These receptors were collected from a woman aged 55-69 years with COVID-19, enrolled during active disease.

The chain is built from TRBV5-6 and TRBJ2-5; 9 nucleotides line up with TRBD1. V trimming: 4 bases; J trimming: 7 bases; junction bases outside the gene matches: 5. CDR1 SGHDT and CDR2 YYEEEE come from the germline V gene. This CDR3 contains 13 residues. In DNA, the CDR3 is TGTGCCAGCAGCCTGAGGACAGGGGCGACCCAGTACTTC. It yields the protein CASSLRTGATQYF.

This clone was counted only a few times. The rearrangement links TRBV10-3 to TRBJ2-2, with TRBD1 matching 11 bases. V gave up 10 bases and J gave up 6 bases; unmatched junction bases: 10. CDR3 length equals 15 residues. CDR1 ENHRY and CDR2 SYGVKD come from the germline V gene. The CDR3 loop is CATSEDRGRSGELFF. The CDR3 DNA is TGTGCCACCTCCGAGGACAGGGGGCGATCCGGGGAGCTGTTTTTT.

The rearrangement joins TRBV4-2 to TRBJ2-3; tentatively, D is TRBD1 (6 bases). CDR1 LGHNA and CDR2 YNFKEQ come from the germline V gene. Trimming cost V 3 bases and J 2 bases, with 18 bases left between them. The length of the CDR3 is 17 residues. The CDR3 DNA is TGTGCCAGCAGCCAGGGTTCAGGGGTTTTCTTCACAGATACGCAGTATTTT. Encoded protein: CASSQGSGVFFTDTQYF.

The J gene is TRBJ2-4, the V gene TRBV11-2; 7 bases match TRBD2. Trimming at V came to 5 bases and at J to 2 bases, leaving 6 bases not matched to a gene. There are 15 residues in the CDR3. Per germline, CDR1 SGHAT and CDR2 FQNNGV. DNA for the CDR3: TGTGCCAGCAGCCCGAGGCGGGAGACCAAAAACATTCAGTACTTC. This gives the protein CASSPRRETKNIQYF.

V usage is TRBV28 and J usage is TRBJ2-7; tentatively, D is TRBD2 (6 bases). Trimming stripped 10 bases from V and 2 bases from J, with 15 bases between. The CDR3 sequence is 13 residues long. Germline V CDR1 and CDR2: MDHEN, SYDVKM. The CDR3 sequence: CAITGLATYEQYF. CDR3 DNA: TGTGCCATCACGGGACTTGCCACCTACGAGCAGTACTTC.

The V and J genes are TRBV6-5 and TRBJ1-6; 8 bases agree with TRBD1. CDR1 MNHEY and CDR2 SVGAGI come from the germline V gene. Losses at the gene ends were 8 bases for V and 7 bases for J; bases not matched to a gene: 4. The CDR3 is 13 residues long. DNA of the CDR3: TGTGCCAGCTGGAACAGGGGGAATTCACCCCTCCACTTT. Translation gives CASWNRGNSPLHF.

This clone has a single count. The chain carries TRBV4-1 and TRBJ2-3; 12 bases map to TRBD1. The trim removed 4 bases at V and 6 bases at J, leaving 5 bases unmatched. CDR1 is MGHRA and CDR2 is YSYEKL in the germline V gene. The CDR3 covers 15 residues. The CDR3 sequence: CASSPGTGGFDTQYF. The CDR3 nucleotides are TGCGCCAGCAGCCCCGGGACAGGGGGCTTCGATACGCAGTATTTT.

The gene calls are TRBV5-1 and TRBJ2-7; D ambiguous. V lost 0 bases and J 0 bases, leaving 10 bases between the germline ends. This CDR3 is 15 amino acids long. The V gene's germline CDR1 is SGHRS and CDR2 YFSETQ. In DNA, the CDR3 is TGCGCCAGCAGCTTGGGGCAGATCAGCTCCTACGAGCAGTACTTC. Residues: CASSLGQISSYEQYF.

V is TRBV6-2 or TRBV6-3 and J is TRBJ2-2, with D unclear. CDR3 size: 15 residues. Between the trimmed V and J ends, which lost 6 bases and 5 bases, there was a span of 16 bases. In germline, CDR1 is MNHEY, CDR2 SVGEGT. CDR3 DNA: TGTGCCAGCAGCTTCATCCAACAGCAAACCGGGGAGCTGTTTTTT. This translates into CASSFIQQQTGELFF.

Note on this clone: At one end the junction does not follow the germline gene, possibly because of a read error. The CDR3 spells CANSGDRSTDTQYF. The CDR3 DNA sequence: TGTGCCAACAGCGGTGACAGGTCCACAGATACGCAGTATTTT. The gene calls are TRBV7-2 and TRBJ2-3, with D perhaps TRBD1 (6 bases). The CDR3 is made up of 14 amino acids. The germline gives CDR1 SGHTA, CDR2 FQGNSA.

The chain is built from TRBV6-4 and TRBJ1-1, with a weak D call TRBD1 (5 bases). Germline lookup yields CDR1 MRHNA and CDR2 SNTAGT. V lost 6 bases and J 1 base, leaving 12 bases between the germline ends. This CDR3 is 14 amino acids long. CDR3 coding DNA: TGTGCCAGCAGGCCGACGGGGGGGAACACTGAAGCTTTCTTT. It codes for CASRPTGGNTEAFF.

V usage is TRBV9 and J usage is TRBJ2-7; D is perhaps TRBD1 (6 bases). This CDR3 spans 14 amino acids. V lost 1 base, J lost 3 bases, and 11 bases lay in between. CDR1 is SGDLS, CDR2 YYNGEE, per germline. The CDR3 region is CASSVQGHNYEQYF. The CDR3, as DNA: TGTGCCAGCAGCGTACAGGGGCACAACTACGAGCAGTACTTC.

The chain uses TRBV28 and TRBJ1-2; TRBD1 aligns across 8 bases. The CDR3 has 16 residues. Germline V gene sequence: CDR1 MDHEN, CDR2 SYDVKM. Trimming took 5 bases from V and 2 from J; bases not matched to a gene: 10. In DNA, the CDR3 is TGTGCCAGCAGTCCACACGGACAGGGCGGCAACTATGGCTACACCTTC. It specifies CASSPHGQGGNYGYTF.

The chain joins TRBV15 to TRBJ2-2, with D maybe TRBD1 (6 bases). CDR3 size: 14 residues. V lost 0 bases and J 6 bases, leaving 8 bases between the germline ends. Germline lookup yields CDR1 LNHNV and CDR2 YYDKDF (reference sequence). In DNA, the CDR3 is TGTGCCACCAGCAGAGATCCAGGGGCCGGGGAGCTGTTTTTT. Translation: CATSRDPGAGELFF.

The chain carries TRBV5-4 and TRBJ2-1; D is perhaps TRBD2 (6 bases). The germline gives CDR1 SGHNT, CDR2 YYREEE (reference sequence). The CDR3 is 16 amino acids. Trimming left V 2 bases short and J 4 bases short, with 16 bases between. The chain's CDR3 is CASSFFGGRGYNEQFF. CDR3 sequence (DNA): TGTGCCAGCAGCTTTTTTGGGGGGAGAGGGTACAATGAGCAGTTCTTC.

This rearrangement joins TRBV7-2 to TRBJ2-1, with 12 nucleotides matching TRBD2. Germline CDR1 is SGHTA and CDR2 is FQGNSA. Trimming removed 5 bases from V and 4 bases from J; junction bases left unmatched: 9. The CDR3 contains 17 residues. CDR3: CASSPPGLAGPYNEQFF. The CDR3 bases are TGTGCCAGCAGCCCCCCCGGACTAGCGGGGCCTTACAATGAGCAGTTCTTC.

The chain links TRBV5-5 to TRBJ1-1; TRBD1 matches 10 bases. The V segment lost 4 bases and the J segment 1 base; nucleotides outside the gene matches: 7. The CDR3 is 16 amino acids. The V gene's germline CDR1 is SGHKS and CDR2 YYEKEE (reference sequence). CDR3 in DNA: TGTGCCAGCAGCCCTCGACAGGGGGCAACGAACACTGAAGCTTTCTTT. This encodes CASSPRQGATNTEAFF.

The rearrangement uses TRBV6-6 and TRBJ2-7, with a possible D match to TRBD1 (5 bases). Trimming removed 3 bases at V and 6 bases at J, with 15 bases between. There are 14 residues in the CDR3. CDR1 MNHNY and CDR2 SVGAGI come from the germline V gene (reference sequence). The CDR3 bases are TGTGCCAGCAGTTATACGCAGGGTCCTCGCGAGCAGTACTTC. Translating it yields CASSYTQGPREQYF.

This chain joins TRBV11-2 and TRBJ1-2; a weak D match, TRBD1 (6 bases). Trimming removed 1 base at V and 0 bases at J, with 6 bases between. Germline values: CDR1 SGHAT, CDR2 FQNNGV. This CDR3 has 14 amino acids. CDR3 loop: CASSLAGANYGYTF. In nucleotides, the CDR3 is TGTGCCAGCAGCTTAGCAGGGGCTAACTATGGCTACACCTTC.

The rearrangement links TRBV14 to TRBJ2-1, with a tentative D call TRBD1 (5 bases). Trimming cost V 0 bases and J 2 bases, with 11 bases left between them. CDR1 is SGHDN, CDR2 FVKESK, per germline. This CDR3 region has 16 residues. This CDR3 reads CASSQDKGQTYNEQFF. In DNA form, the CDR3 reads TGTGCCAGCAGCCAAGATAAGGGGCAAACCTACAATGAGCAGTTCTTC.

The chain couples TRBV18 to TRBJ1-2; perhaps TRBD1 as D (5 bases). V dropped 3 bases and J dropped 4 bases, with 9 bases sitting between them. Germline V lookup: CDR1 KGHSH, CDR2 LQKENI. This CDR3 has 13 residues. CDR3 nucleotides: TGTGCCAGCTCACCGGCGGGACCCTATGGCTACACCTTC. It yields the protein CASSPAGPYGYTF.

The rearrangement joins TRBV6-2 or TRBV6-3 to TRBJ1-2; TRBD1 might be the D (6 bases). The CDR3 covers 13 residues. V lost 0 bases and J lost 7, with 9 bases in between. Germline V gene sequence: CDR1 MNHEY, CDR2 SVGEGT. CDR3 loop: CASSYSPRGGYTF. The CDR3 bases are TGTGCCAGCAGTTACTCCCCCAGGGGTGGCTACACCTTC.

V is TRBV18 and J is TRBJ1-3, with TRBD1 as a possible D gene (5 bases). The CDR3 covers 17 residues. V lost 7 bases and J lost 2, with 21 bases in between. CDR1 and CDR2 from the germline V gene are KGHSH and LQKENI. CDR3 bases: TGTGCCAGCTTCCCCGCGACGGGGGGAGGTACTGGAAACACCATATATTTT. It codes for CASFPATGGGTGNTIYF.

This clone has more than one count but fewer than ten. The chain joins TRBV7-6 to TRBJ2-1; 9 bases are shared with TRBD1. The CDR3 is made up of 15 amino acids. Trimming at V came to 5 bases and at J to 8 bases, leaving 10 bases not matched to a gene. Looked up from germline, CDR1 is SGHVS and CDR2 is FNYEAQ. The CDR3 sequence is CASSGGTGISDEQFF. The CDR3 DNA sequence: TGTGCCAGCAGCGGGGGGACAGGGATATCCGATGAGCAGTTCTTC.

This clone came up many times. This sequence joins TRBV4-2 and TRBJ2-1; 7 nucleotides agree with TRBD2. The V gene's germline CDR1 is LGHNA and CDR2 YNFKEQ. The CDR3 length is 14 residues. J gave up 8 bases and V 4 bases, and 8 bases lay outside the gene matches. CDR3 in amino acids: CASSLKVAGDEQFF. Here the CDR3 DNA reads TGTGCCAGCAGCCTAAAGGTGGCGGGGGATGAGCAGTTCTTC.